These 6 T cell receptor beta chains were sequenced from one sample in a study of blood T cell repertoires in COVID-19 (TCRdb year 2020). To prepare the library, the immunoSEQ multiplex PCR assay was applied. TCRdb limited this immuneACCESS table to in-frame rearrangements with V and J called. A share of clones is missing; checked studies link under half to unresolved V genes, and the rest is unexplained. A total of about 300,000 clones appear in this sample, around 89% of them only once. The leading ten clones occupy 4.6% of the sample. The sequencing sample was made of peripheral blood. Receptors were obtained from a man aged 35-49 years with acute or convalescent COVID-19.

The genes are TRBV2 and TRBJ1-5; 9 bases align to TRBD1. The V gene end was trimmed by 6 bases and the J gene end by 7 bases; junction bases not matched to a gene: 7. The germline V gene encodes CDR1 SNHLY and CDR2 FYNNEI. The CDR3 is 14 amino acids. The CDR3 here is CASSGTGQEQPQHF. The DNA of the CDR3 is TGTGCCAGCAGCGGGACAGGGCAGGAACAGCCCCAGCATTTT.

The rearrangement uses TRBV3-1 (or the pseudogene TRBV3-2) and TRBJ2-2; possibly TRBD2 for D (6 bases). The CDR3 runs 16 residues. The germline V gene encodes CDR1 LGHDT and CDR2 YNNKEL (reference sequence). The ends were cut back, 2 bases at V and 3 bases at J, with 13 bases in the middle. DNA of the CDR3: TGTGCCAGCAGCCAACGCCAGCGGAGGGACACCGGGGAGCTGTTTTTT. Translating gives CASSQRQRRDTGELFF.

This chain connects TRBV3-1 (or the pseudogene TRBV3-2) to TRBJ2-3; 9 bases are a match to TRBD1. V dropped 9 bases and J dropped 4; count of bases not matched to a gene: 8. The CDR3 is made up of 14 amino acids. CDR1 and CDR2 from the germline V gene are LGHDT and YNNKEL (reference sequence). The CDR3 is CASTSRQGADTQYF. DNA for the CDR3: TGTGCCAGTACTTCGAGACAGGGGGCAGATACGCAGTATTTT.

The table lists this clone with a few counts. CDR3 DNA sequence: TGTGCCAGCAGCCAGGACAGCACAGATCAGCCCCAGCATTTT. Encoded protein: CASSQDSTDQPQHF. The V and J genes are TRBV9 and TRBJ1-5; tentative D call: TRBD1 (6 bases). Germline V lookup: CDR1 SGDLS, CDR2 YYNGEE. The V gene lost 4 bases and the J gene lost 5 bases, with 13 bases spanning the gap. The CDR3 contains 14 residues.

This clone has a single count. The genes are TRBV5-1 and TRBJ2-2; perhaps TRBD2 as D (6 bases). CDR3 length: 16 residues. Germline CDR1 SGHRS, CDR2 YFSETQ. V was trimmed by 3 bases and J by 2 bases, leaving 14 bases between them. Written as DNA, the CDR3 is TGCGCCAGCAGCTCTTTTGGGCGGGGAAACACCGGGGAGCTGTTTTTT. Protein product: CASSSFGRGNTGELFF.

V is TRBV21-1 and J is TRBJ1-5; the table calls TRBD1, which could not be checked here. TRBV21-1 is a listed pseudogene. CDR3 length equals 15 residues. CDR3 loop: CASSKALRGRQPQHF. Written as DNA, the CDR3 is TGTGCCAGCAGCAAAGCGCTCAGGGGCCGGCAGCCCCAGCATTTT.